The count of the clone carrying this TCR beta chain is one. The antigen remains unidentified. This specimen comes from a study of T cell responses to AZD1222 COVID-19 vaccine. Findings of the study overall: Possibly, clonal diversity was underestimated; donors were largely white British and included more females.

Repertoires were generated with immunoSEQ multiplex PCR, while TCRdb's copy carries only in-frame clones and drops some. The profile shows 95,000 to 150,000 clones, roughly 91% of them singletons. This clonotype was obtained from an adult who received the AZD1222 COVID-19 vaccine. The material sequenced was peripheral blood, taken 28 days after the second AZD1222 dose.

The CDR3 here is CASTRDGGRDTEAFF. The DNA of the CDR3 is TGTGCCAGCACCCGGGATGGGGGGCGGGACACTGAAGCTTTCTTT. The genes are TRBV5-4 and TRBJ1-1, with a tentative D call TRBD1 (6 bases). CDR3 length: 15 residues. The V end was cut by 6 bases, the J end by 3 bases, with 18 bases between. From germline, CDR1 is SGHNT and CDR2 YYREEE (reference sequence).